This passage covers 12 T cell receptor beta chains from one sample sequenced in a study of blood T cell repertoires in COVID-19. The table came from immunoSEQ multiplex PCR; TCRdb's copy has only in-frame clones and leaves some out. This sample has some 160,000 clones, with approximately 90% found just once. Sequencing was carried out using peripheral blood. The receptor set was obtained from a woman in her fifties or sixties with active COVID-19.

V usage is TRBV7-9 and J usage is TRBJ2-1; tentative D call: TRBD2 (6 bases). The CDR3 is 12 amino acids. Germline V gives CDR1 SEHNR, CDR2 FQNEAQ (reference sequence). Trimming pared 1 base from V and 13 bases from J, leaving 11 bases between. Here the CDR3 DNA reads TGTGCCAGCAGCTTAGGCGGGACTTCCCAGTTCTTC. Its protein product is CASSLGGTSQFF. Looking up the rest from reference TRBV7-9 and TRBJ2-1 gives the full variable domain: DTGVSQNPRHKITKRGQNVTFRCDPISEHNRLYWYRQTLGQGPEFLTYFQNEAQLEKSRLLSDRFSAERPKGSFSTLEIQRTEQGDSAMYLCASSLGGTSQFFGPGTRLTVL.

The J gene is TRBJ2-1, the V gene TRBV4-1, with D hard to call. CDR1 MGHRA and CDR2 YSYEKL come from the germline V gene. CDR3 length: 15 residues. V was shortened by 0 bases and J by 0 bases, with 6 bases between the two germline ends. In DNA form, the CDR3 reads TGCGCCAGCAGCCAAGAAATAATCTCCTACAATGAGCAGTTCTTC. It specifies CASSQEIISYNEQFF.

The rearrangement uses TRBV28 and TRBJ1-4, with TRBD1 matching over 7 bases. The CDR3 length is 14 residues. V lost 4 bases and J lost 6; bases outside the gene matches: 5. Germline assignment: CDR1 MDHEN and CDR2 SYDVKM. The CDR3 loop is CASSSPDRDEKLFF. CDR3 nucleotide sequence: TGTGCCAGCAGTTCCCCCGACAGGGATGAAAAACTGTTTTTT. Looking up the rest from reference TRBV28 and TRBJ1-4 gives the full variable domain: DVKVTQSSRYLVKRTGEKVFLECVQDMDHENMFWYRQDPGLGLRLIYFSYDVKMKEKGDIPEGYSVSREKKERFSLILESASTNQTSMYLCASSSPDRDEKLFFGSGTQLSVL.

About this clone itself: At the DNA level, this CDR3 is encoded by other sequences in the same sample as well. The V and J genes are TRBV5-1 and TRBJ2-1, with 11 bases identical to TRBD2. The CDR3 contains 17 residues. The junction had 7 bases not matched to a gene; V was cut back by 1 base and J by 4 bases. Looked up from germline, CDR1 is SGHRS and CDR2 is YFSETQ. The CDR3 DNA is TGCGCCAGCAGCTTGTCACCCCTAGCGGGAGGATACAATGAGCAGTTCTTC. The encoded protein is CASSLSPLAGGYNEQFF.

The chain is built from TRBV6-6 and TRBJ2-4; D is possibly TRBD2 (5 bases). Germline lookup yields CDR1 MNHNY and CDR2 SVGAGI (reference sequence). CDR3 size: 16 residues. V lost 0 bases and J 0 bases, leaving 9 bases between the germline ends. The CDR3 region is CASSYSGRLAKNIQYF. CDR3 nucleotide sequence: TGTGCCAGCAGTTACTCGGGGAGACTAGCCAAAAACATTCAGTACTTC.

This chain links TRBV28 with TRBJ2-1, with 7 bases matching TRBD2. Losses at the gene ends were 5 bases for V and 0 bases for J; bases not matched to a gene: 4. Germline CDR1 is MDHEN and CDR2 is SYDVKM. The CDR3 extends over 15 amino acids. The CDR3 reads CASSDGLGSYNEQFF. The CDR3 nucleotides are TGTGCCAGCAGTGACGGACTAGGCTCCTACAATGAGCAGTTCTTC. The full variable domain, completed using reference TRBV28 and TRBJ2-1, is DVKVTQSSRYLVKRTGEKVFLECVQDMDHENMFWYRQDPGLGLRLIYFSYDVKMKEKGDIPEGYSVSREKKERFSLILESASTNQTSMYLCASSDGLGSYNEQFFGPGTRLTVL.

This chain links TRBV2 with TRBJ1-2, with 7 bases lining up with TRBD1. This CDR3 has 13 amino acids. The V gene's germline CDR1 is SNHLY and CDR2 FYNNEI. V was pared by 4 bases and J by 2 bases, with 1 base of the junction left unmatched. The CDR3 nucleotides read TGTGCCAGCAGTGTACAGGGGAACTATGGCTACACCTTC. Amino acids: CASSVQGNYGYTF.

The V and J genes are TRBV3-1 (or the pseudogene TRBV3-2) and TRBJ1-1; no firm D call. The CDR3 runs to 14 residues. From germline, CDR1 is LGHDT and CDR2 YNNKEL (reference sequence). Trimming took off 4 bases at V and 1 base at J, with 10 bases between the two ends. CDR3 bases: TGTGCCAGCAGCCTTACCGGGAGGAACACTGAAGCTTTCTTT. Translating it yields CASSLTGRNTEAFF.

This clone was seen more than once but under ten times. Here the CDR3 reads CASSLGAADLGTQYF. Here the CDR3 DNA reads TGCGCCAGCAGCTTGGGGGCAGCCGACCTGGGGACCCAGTACTTC. The chain recombines TRBV5-1 with TRBJ2-5; no definite D call. CDR3 length: 15 amino acids. Trimming removed 0 bases from V and 7 bases from J, with 16 bases in between. The germline V gene encodes CDR1 SGHRS and CDR2 YFSETQ.

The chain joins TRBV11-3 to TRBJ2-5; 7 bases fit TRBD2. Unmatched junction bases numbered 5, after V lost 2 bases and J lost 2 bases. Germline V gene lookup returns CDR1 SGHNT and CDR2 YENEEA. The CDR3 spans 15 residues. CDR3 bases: TGTGCCAGCAGCTTAATTAGCGGGCCTCAAGAGACCCAGTACTTC. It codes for CASSLISGPQETQYF.

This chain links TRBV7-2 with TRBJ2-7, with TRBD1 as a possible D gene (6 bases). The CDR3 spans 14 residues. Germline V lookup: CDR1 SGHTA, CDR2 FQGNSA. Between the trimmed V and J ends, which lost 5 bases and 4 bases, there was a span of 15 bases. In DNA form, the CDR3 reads TGTGCCAGCAGCCAGACGGGGACAACTTACGAGCAGTACTTC. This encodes CASSQTGTTYEQYF.

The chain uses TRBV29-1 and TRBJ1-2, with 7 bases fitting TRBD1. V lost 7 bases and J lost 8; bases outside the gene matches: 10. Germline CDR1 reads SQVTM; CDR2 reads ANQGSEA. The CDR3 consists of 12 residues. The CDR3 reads CSAAGGGQGYTF. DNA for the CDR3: TGCAGCGCTGCGGGTGGGGGACAGGGCTACACCTTC.